This T cell receptor beta chain was found in a study of blood T cell repertoires in COVID-19. As for the study in general: Sources were T cells, B-cell-depleted T cells, or PBMCs; the material itself was cDNA or gDNA.

The table came from immunoSEQ multiplex PCR; TCRdb's copy has only in-frame clones and leaves some out. This table holds roughly 280,000 clones, 75% to 90% found once. V shed 2 bases and J shed 10 bases, with 18 bases lying between them. Germline CDR1 SNHLY, CDR2 FYNNEI. This CDR3 is 16 amino acids long. Recruits, aged roughly 18 to 90 years, lived in around 24 US areas. Clinical history reported by participants formed the basis on which cohorts were assigned. This clonotype was obtained from a woman between 18 and 29 years old who had recovered from COVID-19. The sequenced sample consisted of PBMCs or T cells enriched from blood (not recorded which). V gene TRBV2 combines with J gene TRBJ1-6; maybe TRBD1 (5 bases). CDR3: CASSESLGIRQSPLHF. CDR3 in DNA: TGTGCCAGCAGTGAAAGTCTCGGCATCAGACAGTCACCCCTCCACTTT.